The sample holds a few counts of the clone carrying this T cell receptor (beta chain). The antigen is undetermined. Unique molecular identifiers were affixed to single, distinct cDNA molecules. MiXCR, run by TCRdb on the 5' RACE reads, gives a single entry per CDR3 protein. The sample carries tens of thousands of distinct CDR3 sequences, 7.5% to 9% recorded once. The CDR3 covers 14 residues. Germline V gene data show CDR1 as ENHRY and CDR2 as SYGVKD. Germline trimming cut 3 bases from V and 3 bases from J; bases unmatched to any gene: 3. The data were taken from a study of early T cells in non-severe SARS-CoV-2 infection. At the level of the study: It was bulk RNA from unsorted whole blood that was sequenced, and the chains were unpaired.

Study-wide results and caveats: Matching against VDJdb likely underestimated virus-specific expansions, favoring anti-spike CD8.

The sequences come from whole blood, collected at baseline. The chain combines TRBV10-3 with TRBJ1-2, with 8 nucleotides matching TRBD1. The TCR originated in an adult who was a healthcare worker with PCR-confirmed SARS-CoV-2 infection or an uninfected control (not recorded which). CDR3 coding DNA: TGTGCCATCAGTGACCCGACAGGGGACTATGGCTACACCTTC. Its protein product is CAISDPTGDYGYTF.